Listed here is a single T cell receptor beta chain. The sample belongs to a study of metastatic and nonmetastatic thyroid tumors. Study in general: Across peripheral blood and tumor or nodule tissue samples taken from malignant and benign thyroid patients, the repertoires were compared with one another.

V lost 0 bases and J lost 6, with 15 bases in between. The CDR3 has 15 residues. Germline V gene lookup returns CDR1 SGHRS and CDR2 YFSETQ. Each patient went into thyroid surgery without having received any treatment. In the original analysis: For papillary thyroid cancer, a distant-metastasis classifier was constructed from CDR3 differences observed across clinicopathological groups. TCRdb re-clonotyped the PCR reads via MiXCR. TCRdb's processing, not the study's, gives the V and J calls here. The sample lists under 50,000 clones, around 27% occurring once. The sequenced sample was blood. The TCR originated in a male donor with papillary thyroid cancer or a benign thyroid nodule (not recorded which). Some clones in this sample may be carry-over from other donors' samples. The chain employs TRBV5-1 and TRBJ1-1; D remains unclear. The CDR3 loop reads CASSLGFIGRPEAFF. The CDR3 DNA reads as TGCGCCAGCAGCTTGGGGTTTATAGGGCGCCCTGAAGCTTTCTTT.